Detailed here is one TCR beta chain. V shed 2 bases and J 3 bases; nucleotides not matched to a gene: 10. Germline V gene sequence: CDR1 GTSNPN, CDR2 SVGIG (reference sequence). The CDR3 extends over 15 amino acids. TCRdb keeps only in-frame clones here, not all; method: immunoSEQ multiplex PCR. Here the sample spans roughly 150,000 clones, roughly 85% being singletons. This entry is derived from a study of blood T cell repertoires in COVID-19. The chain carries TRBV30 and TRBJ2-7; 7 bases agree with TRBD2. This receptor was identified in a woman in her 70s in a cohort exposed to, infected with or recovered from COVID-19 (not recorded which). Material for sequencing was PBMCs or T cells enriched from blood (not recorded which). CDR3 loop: CAWSIQAGYGYEQYF. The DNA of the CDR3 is TGTGCCTGGAGTATCCAAGCGGGGTATGGCTACGAGCAGTACTTC.